The clone carrying this T cell receptor beta chain appeared a few times. The V gene end was trimmed by 5 bases and the J gene end by 7 bases; junction bases not matched to a gene: 4. Germline lookup yields CDR1 SGHDN and CDR2 FVKESK. The CDR3 loop spans 13 amino acids. These data are taken from a study of blood T cell repertoires in COVID-19. TCRdb keeps only in-frame clones here, not all; method: immunoSEQ multiplex PCR. The table includes 350,000 to 400,000 clones, about 88% detected once. The J gene is TRBJ2-2, the V gene TRBV14; TRBD2 matches at 7 bases. The sample consisted of PBMCs or T cells enriched from blood (not recorded which). The receptor comes from a woman younger than 45 who had recovered from COVID-19. Written as DNA, the CDR3 is TGTGCCAGCAGCTCCCGGACTAGCGGGGAGCTGTTTTTT. It translates to CASSSRTSGELFF.